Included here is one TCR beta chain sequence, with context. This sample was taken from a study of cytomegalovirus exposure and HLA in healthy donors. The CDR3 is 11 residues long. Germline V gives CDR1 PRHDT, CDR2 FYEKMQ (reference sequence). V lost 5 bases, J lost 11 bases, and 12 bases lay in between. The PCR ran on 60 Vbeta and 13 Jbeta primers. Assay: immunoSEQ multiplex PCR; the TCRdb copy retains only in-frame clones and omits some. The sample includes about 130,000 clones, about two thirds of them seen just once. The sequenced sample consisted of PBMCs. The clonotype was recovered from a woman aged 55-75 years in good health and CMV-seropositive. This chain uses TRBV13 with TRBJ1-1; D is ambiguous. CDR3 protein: CASSPRSVAFF. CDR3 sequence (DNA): TGTGCCAGCAGCCCCAGGTCCGTGGCTTTCTTT.